This entry describes one TCR beta chain. Its antigen remains undetermined. It has no much larger one-base neighbor in the sample; base qualities were not kept. This sample was taken from a study of PD-L1 blockade in urothelial cancer (TCRdb year 2017). As for the study more broadly: Therapy was started in about 2014 for all patients, and atezolizumab 1,200 mg was administered intravenously every 3 weeks. Pretreatment tumor samples, along with matched peripheral blood collected serially before and after atezolizumab treatment, underwent TCR sequencing. Whole exome sequencing and RNA sequencing of pretreatment tumors were performed alongside TCR sequencing in the same patients. An exploratory multi-omic analysis was conducted of the somatic, immune and clinical correlates of response to PD-L1 blockade with atezolizumab in urothelial cancer. Durable clinical benefit was defined as progression-free survival longer than 6 months, and TCR features were also tested against progression-free and overall survival. Blood samples were analyzed at 3 weeks after treatment start (second dose) and at 6 weeks after treatment start. Patients had an ECOG performance status of 0 or 1 and had received between 0 and 3 prior chemotherapy regimens. Blood samples gave median yields of roughly 150,000 T cells and tens of thousands of unique TCRs, along with a median clonality of approximately 0.084. Nine patients reached durable clinical benefit, while some 21 patients did not. Under 30 patients had pretreatment blood TCR-seq, some 24 had at least one posttreatment blood collection, and some 24 had tumor TCR-seq. About 90% of the roughly 29 patients were identified as males with urothelial cancer of bladder origin, and a prior smoking history was reported by 18 of 29 patients.

Overall study outcomes, separate from this receptor: Because the sample size was small (n of about 30) and many of the analyses were exploratory, the results are meant to be hypothesis-generating. Greater expansion of tumor-associated TCR clones in peripheral blood 3 weeks after the start of treatment was observed in patients with durable benefit (n of about 20, p = 0.022). Improved progression-free and overall survival was associated with having pretreatment peripheral blood TCR clonality below the median.

The label giving this sample's time point can be read as: pretreatment peripheral blood. The cohort included about 30 patients with locally advanced or metastatic urothelial carcinoma who were treated at Memorial Sloan Kettering on a trial protocol. Peripheral blood mononuclear cells were collected from each patient pretreatment and during treatment, giving between 1 and 8 total time points per patient. The Qiagen DNeasy Blood extraction kit was used to purify genomic DNA from total PBMCs and from tumor samples. PBMCs were collected pretreatment and during treatment, and were isolated and stored as previously described. Synthetic TCR analog templates were spiked into each PCR to estimate absolute template abundance from read counts. TCRbeta CDR3 regions were amplified from genomic DNA with bias-controlled V and J gene primers using the immunoSEQ assay. Rearranged TCRbeta segments were sequenced at approximately 20X coverage. In the source study's methods: Clustering was used to correct sequencing errors, and CDR3s were annotated against IMGT so that V, D and J genes could be assigned. Only productive TCRbeta rearrangements were used in downstream analyses, excluding out-of-frame or stop-codon sequences. To compute clonality, Shannon entropy was normalized by the log of the number of unique productive sequences and then subtracted from one. Fisher's exact test with Benjamini-Hochberg correction, using a cutoff of adjusted p below 0.01, was how clones that differed between time points or between blood and tumor were identified. In its TCRdb copy, this immuneACCESS table keeps in-frame sequences only and misses some clones. Where compared with another copy, unresolved V genes explain less than half of these, and the others have no known cause. Clone size and V and J calls were adopted from that table, with D and trimming inferred from the DNA. Here the sample has tens of thousands of clones; roughly 90% occur a single time. The top ten hold 0.85% to 1% of the sample.

The CDR3 sequence holds 15 residues, the cysteine and phenylalanine included. Only the CDR3 DNA is retained, 45 bases long and in frame from the first base. Per the germline V gene, MNHNS is the CDR1 and SASEGT is the CDR2. V is pared back by 0 bases and J by 3 bases, with 9 bases lying between the germline termini. The specimen was PBMCs, collected around atezolizumab (anti-PD-L1) treatment. The receptor was isolated from an elderly woman with urothelial cancer. The chain joins TRBV6-1 to TRBJ1-5; the D gene remains uncertain. The CDR3 sequence is CASSEAATNNQPQHF. The DNA sequence is TGTGCCAGCAGTGAAGCGGCGACTAACAATCAGCCCCAGCATTTT.